This T cell receptor beta chain was identified in a study of T cells in pancreatic ductal adenocarcinoma. Selected pancreatic ductal adenocarcinoma patients had undergone surgery without neoadjuvant therapy. Study findings and constraints: Results skew toward the minority of patients with early-stage disease. Compared with tumor, blood showed more total productive templates and about 8.1-fold more clonotypes. Tumor and blood clonality did not differ significantly, about 0.12 versus 0.079.

The repertoire was sequenced with immunoSEQ multiplex PCR; TCRdb's copy has only in-frame clones and lacks some. This table holds roughly 100,000 clones, over 90% found once. In the case of this clone: Its antigen is still unknown.

V lost 5 bases to trimming and J lost 4 bases; unmatched junction nucleotides: 1. The CDR3 is 12 amino acids. Germline V CDR1 and CDR2: LNHDA, SQIVND (reference sequence). The sequence was obtained from a human donor with pancreatic ductal adenocarcinoma. The genes are TRBV19 and TRBJ2-7; TRBD1 aligns across 8 bases. The material sequenced was PBMCs. In nucleotides, the CDR3 is TGTGCCAGTAGTGGACAGGGTTACGAGCAGTACTTC. Protein sequence: CASSGQGYEQYF.